The clone carrying this T cell receptor beta chain was observed at least ten times. Its cognate antigen is unknown. This specimen belongs to a study of CD8 T cells in ankylosing spondylitis. Study-wide findings and caveats: CD8+ cells made up the disease-linked clones, which were relatively rare in peripheral blood. Reportedly, matched ankylosing spondylitis synovial fluid was significantly enriched for disease-linked clones. Typical of ankylosing spondylitis blood, it appeared, was a TCR beta motif of seven to nine highly homologous variants. Some motif variants were previously reported in reactive arthritis synovial fluid and blood.

Quantitative barcoded 5'-RACE was used to prepare TCR beta libraries. TCRdb reprocessed the 5' RACE reads via MiXCR and lists one record per CDR3 protein. The repertoire consists of fewer than 550,000 distinct CDR3 sequences, with approximately 5.3% occurring once and the leading ten covering 3.5%. Germline trimming cut 4 bases from V and 7 bases from J; bases unmatched to any gene: 11. Germline-derived CDR1 and CDR2 are LGHNA and YSLEER. The CDR3 runs to 16 residues. The specimen was blood, either unsorted or a sorted T cell fraction (not recorded which). The sequence was collected from a male donor with ankylosing spondylitis. This sequence joins TRBV4-3 and TRBJ1-4; 8 bases fit TRBD1. The DNA for the CDR3 is TGCGCCAGCAGCCCCTCGACAGGGGCGGTGGTTGAAAAACTGTTTTTT. It translates to CASSPSTGAVVEKLFF.